A selection of T cell receptor beta chains follows, all from one sample in a study of patients and donors after allogeneic stem cell transplantation. MiXCR was run by TCRdb on the RT-PCR reads, yielding one entry per CDR3 protein. The sample yields around 200,000 distinct CDR3 sequences, roughly two fifths seen once. The sequenced sample consisted of blood, either unsorted or a sorted T cell fraction (not recorded which). These receptors were taken from a human donor who was either an allogeneic HSCT recipient or a stem cell or donor lymphocyte infusion donor (not recorded which). It is not recorded whose cells these are; they may come from a transplant donor. Each CDR3 is given with its conserved first and last residue. Fields, in order: D gene, clone size, J gene, V gene, CDR3 DNA, CDR3 protein. A D gene is named only where the DNA matches it firmly. Size is stated for part of the rows, as once, few or many counts, or as a class when the clone is expanded.

d_gene: .
abundance: .
j_gene: TRBJ1-3
v_gene: TRBV4-2
CDR3nt: TGTGCCAGCAGCCAAGATGGCGGACGCCGCGGAAACACCATATATTTT
CDR3aa: CASSQDGGRRGNTIYF

d_gene: .
abundance: .
j_gene: TRBJ1-2
v_gene: TRBV5-4
CDR3nt: TGTGCCAGCAGCCCGGGATTGGACAGACGACCTGACTATGGCTACACCTTC
CDR3aa: CASSPGLDRRPDYGYTF

d_gene: .
abundance: once
j_gene: TRBJ1-1
v_gene: TRBV6-5
CDR3nt: TGTGCCAGCAGTTACGGGGAAAACACTGAAGCTTTCTTT
CDR3aa: CASSYGENTEAFF

d_gene: .
abundance: few
j_gene: TRBJ1-2
v_gene: TRBV27
CDR3nt: TGTGCCAGCGGTACAGGGTCCACTAACTATGGCTACACCTTC
CDR3aa: CASGTGSTNYGYTF

d_gene: .
abundance: .
j_gene: TRBJ1-1
v_gene: TRBV7-9
CDR3nt: TGTGCCAGCAGCTGGGTGGGGAGAGACACTGAAGCTTTCTTT
CDR3aa: CASSWVGRDTEAFF

d_gene: .
abundance: .
j_gene: TRBJ2-3
v_gene: TRBV24-1
CDR3nt: TGTGCCACCCAGAGAGGCGAAGCCCCAGATACGCAGTATTTT
CDR3aa: CATQRGEAPDTQYF

d_gene: TRBD1
abundance: .
j_gene: TRBJ1-4
v_gene: TRBV12-3/TRBV12-4
CDR3nt: TGTGCCAGCAGTTGGAGACAGGGGGCAACTAATGAAAAACTGTTTTTT
CDR3aa: CASSWRQGATNEKLFF

d_gene: TRBD1
abundance: .
j_gene: TRBJ1-2
v_gene: TRBV7-8
CDR3nt: TGTGCCAGCAGCTTGACAGGGGTGGGCTACACCTTC
CDR3aa: CASSLTGVGYTF

d_gene: .
abundance: few
j_gene: TRBJ1-5
v_gene: TRBV14
CDR3nt: TGTGCCAGCAGCCGTCCCGGGAGAAATCAGCCCCAGCATTTT
CDR3aa: CASSRPGRNQPQHF

d_gene: .
abundance: few
j_gene: TRBJ2-2
v_gene: TRBV3-1
CDR3nt: TGTGCCAGCAGCCAAGTCTCCCGGGGGCGAAGGACCGGGGAGCTGTTTTTT
CDR3aa: CASSQVSRGRRTGELFF

d_gene: TRBD1
abundance: .
j_gene: TRBJ1-2
v_gene: TRBV6-1
CDR3nt: TGTGCCAGCAGTGAAGAAGACAGGGCCATCTATGGCTACACCTTC
CDR3aa: CASSEEDRAIYGYTF

d_gene: .
abundance: .
j_gene: TRBJ1-6
v_gene: TRBV4-1
CDR3nt: TGCGCCAGCAGCGACCCGACTAAAACGGTGGATTCACCCCTCCACTTT
CDR3aa: CASSDPTKTVDSPLHF

d_gene: .
abundance: .
j_gene: TRBJ2-3
v_gene: TRBV7-2
CDR3nt: TGTGCCAGCGGGGCAGGGGTCACAGATACGCAGTATTTT
CDR3aa: CASGAGVTDTQYF

d_gene: .
abundance: .
j_gene: TRBJ2-3
v_gene: TRBV7-6
CDR3nt: TGTGCCAGCAGTTATAGGGCAGGACTCAGCACAGATACGCAGTATTTT
CDR3aa: CASSYRAGLSTDTQYF

d_gene: .
abundance: few
j_gene: TRBJ1-1
v_gene: TRBV20-1
CDR3nt: TGCAGTGCTAGAGACGGGGGTCCGAACACTGAAGCTTTCTTT
CDR3aa: CSARDGGPNTEAFF

d_gene: .
abundance: .
j_gene: TRBJ1-6
v_gene: TRBV7-9
CDR3nt: TGTGCCAGCAGCTTAACGTCCAATTCACCCCTCCACTTT
CDR3aa: CASSLTSNSPLHF

d_gene: .
abundance: .
j_gene: TRBJ1-1
v_gene: TRBV15
CDR3nt: TGTGCCACCAGCAGCGCAGGGAACACTGAAGCTTTCTTT
CDR3aa: CATSSAGNTEAFF

d_gene: TRBD1
abundance: .
j_gene: TRBJ1-6
v_gene: TRBV25-1
CDR3nt: TGTGCCACCTCCGGGACAGGGAATTCACCCCTCCACTTT
CDR3aa: CATSGTGNSPLHF

d_gene: TRBD2
abundance: few
j_gene: TRBJ2-1
v_gene: TRBV12-3/TRBV12-4
CDR3nt: TGTGCCAGCAGTTTAGGACGGCTAGCGGGATACAATGAGCAGTTCTTC
CDR3aa: CASSLGRLAGYNEQFF

d_gene: .
abundance: few
j_gene: TRBJ1-5
v_gene: TRBV28
CDR3nt: TGTGCCAGCAGTTTAATGGAGGGACAGCCCCAGCATTTT
CDR3aa: CASSLMEGQPQHF

d_gene: .
abundance: .
j_gene: TRBJ1-2
v_gene: TRBV7-9
CDR3nt: TGTGCCAGCTCTGTAGGGAGTACGAAAGGCTACACCTTC
CDR3aa: CASSVGSTKGYTF

d_gene: .
abundance: few
j_gene: TRBJ1-5
v_gene: TRBV12-3/TRBV12-4
CDR3nt: TGTGCCAGCAGCTGGGGGAGGGGACGGGGCAATCAGCCCCAGCATTTT
CDR3aa: CASSWGRGRGNQPQHF

d_gene: TRBD1
abundance: .
j_gene: TRBJ1-1
v_gene: TRBV11-2
CDR3nt: TGTGCCAGCAGCTTAGTTCAGGGGGCTTCGAACACTGAAGCTTTCTTT
CDR3aa: CASSLVQGASNTEAFF

d_gene: .
abundance: few
j_gene: TRBJ1-1
v_gene: TRBV9
CDR3nt: TGTGCCAGCAGCCCCTGGTCCAATGTGAACACTGAAGCTTTCTTT
CDR3aa: CASSPWSNVNTEAFF

d_gene: .
abundance: few
j_gene: TRBJ1-1
v_gene: TRBV29-1
CDR3nt: TGCAGCGTGGCCGTGGCGGACAACACTGAAGCTTTCTTT
CDR3aa: CSVAVADNTEAFF

d_gene: .
abundance: few
j_gene: TRBJ2-7
v_gene: TRBV20-1
CDR3nt: TGCAGTGCTGGCAGGACCTACGAGCAGTACTTC
CDR3aa: CSAGRTYEQYF

d_gene: .
abundance: .
j_gene: TRBJ1-1
v_gene: TRBV24-1
CDR3nt: TGTGCCACCAGCAGTCCGGACACTGAAGCTTTCTTT
CDR3aa: CATSSPDTEAFF

d_gene: TRBD1
abundance: .
j_gene: TRBJ1-5
v_gene: TRBV12-3/TRBV12-4
CDR3nt: TGTGCCAGCAGACGAGGGACAGGGGCGGATCAGCCCCAGCATTTT
CDR3aa: CASRRGTGADQPQHF

d_gene: .
abundance: .
j_gene: TRBJ2-7
v_gene: TRBV10-3
CDR3nt: TGTGCCATCAGTGAGTCCAACAGTGTCTCCTACGAGCAGTACTTC
CDR3aa: CAISESNSVSYEQYF

d_gene: TRBD2
abundance: .
j_gene: TRBJ2-3
v_gene: TRBV10-3
CDR3nt: TGTGCCATCAGCGGATCTAGCGGGGGCACAGATACGCAGTATTTT
CDR3aa: CAISGSSGGTDTQYF

d_gene: .
abundance: .
j_gene: TRBJ1-1
v_gene: TRBV10-3
CDR3nt: TGTGCCATCACCTCTGGACAGTGGGGCCCTAACACTGAAGCTTTCTTT
CDR3aa: CAITSGQWGPNTEAFF

d_gene: .
abundance: .
j_gene: TRBJ2-1
v_gene: TRBV20-1
CDR3nt: TGCAGTGCTAGAGACCCGGACGTGCCCTGGGGAAATGAGCAGTTCTTC
CDR3aa: CSARDPDVPWGNEQFF

d_gene: .
abundance: .
j_gene: TRBJ2-3
v_gene: TRBV15
CDR3nt: TGTGCCACCAGCAGAGATCCTGCAGATACGCAGTATTTT
CDR3aa: CATSRDPADTQYF

d_gene: .
abundance: .
j_gene: TRBJ2-1
v_gene: TRBV5-5
CDR3nt: TGTGCCAGCAGCTTGCTCCTGTACAGGGTTGGGAATGAGCAGTTCTTC
CDR3aa: CASSLLLYRVGNEQFF

d_gene: .
abundance: .
j_gene: TRBJ2-7
v_gene: TRBV9
CDR3nt: TGTGCCACTCACCTCTACAGGATTTCCTCCTACGAGCAGTACTTC
CDR3aa: CATHLYRISSYEQYF

d_gene: .
abundance: few
j_gene: TRBJ1-1
v_gene: TRBV7-7
CDR3nt: TGTGCCAGCAGCTTGGGACACAACACTGAAGCTTTCTTT
CDR3aa: CASSLGHNTEAFF

d_gene: .
abundance: .
j_gene: TRBJ2-3
v_gene: TRBV5-1
CDR3nt: TGCGCCAGCAGATCGGACGGCAGTCCCACAGATACGCAGTATTTT
CDR3aa: CASRSDGSPTDTQYF

d_gene: .
abundance: once
j_gene: TRBJ1-1
v_gene: TRBV7-6
CDR3nt: TGTGCCAGCAGCTTAGGTGTGGCGAACACTGAAGCTTTCTTT
CDR3aa: CASSLGVANTEAFF

d_gene: .
abundance: .
j_gene: TRBJ2-5
v_gene: TRBV7-9
CDR3nt: TGTGCCAGCAGCTCGACAGGAGGGACCCAGTACTTC
CDR3aa: CASSSTGGTQYF

d_gene: .
abundance: .
j_gene: TRBJ1-1
v_gene: TRBV5-6
CDR3nt: TGTGCCAGCAGCTTGCCAACCGACAGGAGGGGGACTGAAGCTTTCTTT
CDR3aa: CASSLPTDRRGTEAFF

d_gene: .
abundance: .
j_gene: TRBJ2-7
v_gene: TRBV20-1
CDR3nt: TGCAGGGCTGGAGGAAACTCCTACGAGCAGTACTTC
CDR3aa: CRAGGNSYEQYF

d_gene: TRBD1
abundance: few
j_gene: TRBJ1-2
v_gene: TRBV6-5
CDR3nt: TGTGCCAGCAGTTTGGACAGGGGGCGCGGTATCTATGGCTACACCTTC
CDR3aa: CASSLDRGRGIYGYTF

d_gene: .
abundance: .
j_gene: TRBJ2-7
v_gene: TRBV27
CDR3nt: TGTGCCAGCAGTTGGGGGGGGCCGTCCTACGAGCAGTACTTC
CDR3aa: CASSWGGPSYEQYF

d_gene: .
abundance: .
j_gene: TRBJ1-6
v_gene: TRBV6-5
CDR3nt: TGTGCCAGCAGTTATGGGCAGGGAAGTTCACCCCTCCACTTT
CDR3aa: CASSYGQGSSPLHF

d_gene: .
abundance: .
j_gene: TRBJ2-6
v_gene: TRBV5-1
CDR3nt: TGCGCCAGCAGCCCCCAGCAGATTGTCTCTGGGGCCAACGTCCTGACTTTC
CDR3aa: CASSPQQIVSGANVLTF